These 12 T cell receptor beta chains were all obtained from the same sample, sequenced in a study of blood T cell repertoires in COVID-19. Generated by immunoSEQ multiplex PCR, the TCRdb table keeps only in-frame clones and is missing some. Of some 360,000 clones listed, more than 75% are singletons. Sequences were obtained from peripheral blood. All receptors come from an older woman with COVID-19, enrolled during active disease.

This clone was observed a handful of times. The chain links TRBV7-2 to TRBJ2-7; the D gene is possibly TRBD1 (6 bases). Trimming removed 1 base at V and 2 bases at J, with 12 bases between. This CDR3 has 15 amino acids. Germline assignment: CDR1 SGHTA and CDR2 FQGNSA. Here the CDR3 reads CASSLGSTGPYEQYF. Written as DNA, the CDR3 is TGTGCCAGCAGCTTAGGTAGTACAGGGCCCTACGAGCAGTACTTC.

The chain carries TRBV7-3 and TRBJ2-2, with 7 positions matching TRBD1. Germline V gene lookup returns CDR1 SGHTA and CDR2 FQGTGA. The CDR3 is 14 amino acids. The trim removed 4 bases at V and 7 bases at J, leaving 6 bases unmatched. CDR3 DNA sequence: TGTGCCAGCAGCTATACAGGGGTATTCGGGGAGCTGTTTTTT. This gives the protein CASSYTGVFGELFF.

Here the CDR3 reads CASSLTGANTEAFF. The CDR3 bases are TGTGCCAGCAGCTTGACAGGGGCAAACACTGAAGCTTTCTTT. The V call is TRBV7-2, the J call TRBJ1-1, with 8 bases fitting TRBD1. There are 14 residues in the CDR3. Germline V gene lookup returns CDR1 SGHTA and CDR2 FQGNSA. V dropped 3 bases and J dropped 2; count of bases not matched to a gene: 2.

This clone occurred a few times. The rearrangement joins TRBV6-5 to TRBJ2-5; D unclear. Per the germline V gene, CDR1 is MNHEY and CDR2 is SVGAGI. The V end was cut by 6 bases, the J end by 10 bases, with 12 bases between. The length of the CDR3 is 11 residues. CDR3 protein: CASSKSGFQYF. The CDR3 DNA reads as TGTGCCAGCAGCAAATCAGGATTCCAGTACTTC.

Remarks on this clone: Other DNA sequences within the sample encode an identical CDR3. The DNA for the CDR3 is TGTGCCAGCAGTCCCCGGGACAGGGTCAATCAGCCCCAGCATTTT. Translation: CASSPRDRVNQPQHF. The chain joins TRBV6-5 to TRBJ1-5; 9 bases line up with TRBD1. The CDR3 consists of 15 residues. Unmatched junction bases numbered 5, after V lost 5 bases and J lost 3 bases. Germline CDR1 and CDR2: MNHEY and SVGAGI.

The rearrangement joins TRBV2 to TRBJ2-4; the match to TRBD2 covers 14 bases. Germline lookup yields CDR1 SNHLY and CDR2 FYNNEI. CDR3 size: 16 residues. Unmatched junction bases numbered 8, after V lost 5 bases and J lost 8 bases. The CDR3 sequence: CASSRRLAGGRDIQYF. The CDR3 nucleotides are TGTGCCAGCAGTCGCCGACTAGCGGGGGGGCGTGACATTCAGTACTTC.

The chain links TRBV11-3 to TRBJ2-7; 8 bases line up with TRBD1. The trim removed 0 bases at V and 5 bases at J, leaving 0 bases unmatched. Germline V gene data show CDR1 as SGHNT and CDR2 as YENEEA. The CDR3 runs 13 residues. In DNA form, the CDR3 reads TGTGCCAGCAGCTTAGAGACAGGGGACGAGCAGTACTTC. Amino acid sequence: CASSLETGDEQYF.

The chain combines TRBV7-2 with TRBJ1-2; TRBD1 aligns across 8 bases. Germline assignment: CDR1 SGHTA and CDR2 FQGNSA. V shed 4 bases and J 8 bases; nucleotides not matched to a gene: 9. This CDR3 has 14 residues. CDR3 sequence: CASSSGGFTMGYTF. The CDR3 bases are TGTGCCAGCAGCTCAGGGGGCTTCACTATGGGCTACACCTTC.

The rearrangement joins TRBV3-1 (or the pseudogene TRBV3-2) to TRBJ2-6; no clear D. This CDR3 is built from 13 residues. Germline V gene sequence: CDR1 LGHDT, CDR2 YNNKEL (reference sequence). V dropped 8 bases and J dropped 1 base, with 6 bases sitting between them. CDR3 nucleotides: TGTGCCAGCCGCGGATCTGGGGCCAACGTCCTGACTTTC. Translated: CASRGSGANVLTF.

V and J are TRBV5-1 and TRBJ2-7; D might be TRBD1 (6 bases). This CDR3 spans 14 amino acids. Trimming shortened V by 3 bases and J by 3 bases, and 13 bases separated the two germline ends. The germline V gene has CDR1 SGHRS and CDR2 YFSETQ. The DNA of the CDR3 is TGCGCCAGCAGCTCCTCCGGGACAAGCTACGAGCAGTACTTC. Translated, it gives CASSSSGTSYEQYF.

The rearrangement uses TRBV27 and TRBJ2-7, with D possibly matching TRBD1 (6 bases). V lost 3 bases to trimming and J lost 2 bases, with 14 bases between them. Germline V gene lookup returns CDR1 MNHEY and CDR2 SMNVEV (reference sequence). The CDR3 length is 15 residues. Here the CDR3 reads CASSFQDSYPYEQYF. The CDR3, as DNA: TGTGCCAGCAGTTTCCAGGACAGCTACCCCTACGAGCAGTACTTC.

This rearrangement joins TRBV11-2 to TRBJ2-3; 10 bases line up with TRBD2. The V gene end was trimmed by 6 bases and the J gene end by 0 bases; junction bases not matched to a gene: 3. In germline, CDR1 is SGHAT, CDR2 FQNNGV. The CDR3 spans 15 residues. CDR3 region: CASRSLAGSTDTQYF. CDR3 bases: TGTGCCAGCAGATCACTAGCGGGGAGCACAGATACGCAGTATTTT.